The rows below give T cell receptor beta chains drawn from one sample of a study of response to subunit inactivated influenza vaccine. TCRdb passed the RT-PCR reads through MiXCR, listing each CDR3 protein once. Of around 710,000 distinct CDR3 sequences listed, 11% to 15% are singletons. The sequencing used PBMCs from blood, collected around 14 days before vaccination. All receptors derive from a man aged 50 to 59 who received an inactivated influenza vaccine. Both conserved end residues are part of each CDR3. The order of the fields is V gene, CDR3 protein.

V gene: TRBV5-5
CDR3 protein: CASSSYTGTEAFF

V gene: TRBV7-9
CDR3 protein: CASSLLLAQADTQYF

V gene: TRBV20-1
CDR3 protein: CSAKTTVFEQYF

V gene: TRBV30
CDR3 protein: CAWGYPDGRATYEQYF

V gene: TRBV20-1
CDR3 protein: CSASLIGQPQHF

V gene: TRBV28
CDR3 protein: CASTPGSAARNEQFF

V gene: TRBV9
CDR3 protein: CASSVLPGLAGGLEGDTQYF

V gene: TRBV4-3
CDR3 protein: CASSQGTAPQETQYF

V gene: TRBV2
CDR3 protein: CASSETGEQFF

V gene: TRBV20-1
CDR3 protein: CSAIRGVDEQYF

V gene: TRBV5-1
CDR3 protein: CASSLSGPNTEAFF

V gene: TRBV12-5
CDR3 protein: CASGLGRPSYNEQFF

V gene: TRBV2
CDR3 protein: CASSFTTGAGFINQPQHF

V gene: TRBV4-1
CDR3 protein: CASSQVGQGETQYF

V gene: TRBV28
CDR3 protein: CASSAGSYTIYF

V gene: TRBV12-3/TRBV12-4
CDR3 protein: CASSLPYQGQATEAFF

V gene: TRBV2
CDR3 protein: CATAGTGGETQYF

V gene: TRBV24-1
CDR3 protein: CATSDSAGANYEQYF

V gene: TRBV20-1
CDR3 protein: CSARDPGTANTGELFF

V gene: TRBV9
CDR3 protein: CASAARQSGNTIYF

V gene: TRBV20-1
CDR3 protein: CSARRGDYYQPQHF

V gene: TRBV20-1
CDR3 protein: CSARDLFTSGKRYNEQFF

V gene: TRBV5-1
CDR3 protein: CASSSRQDPNTGELFF

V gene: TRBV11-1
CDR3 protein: CASSPHGAGYSLENEQFF

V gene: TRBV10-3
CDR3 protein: CAIRGDVGAGELFF

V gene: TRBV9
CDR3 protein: CASSVTSGRVTGELFF

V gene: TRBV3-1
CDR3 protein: CASSQDLVGAQYGSPLHF

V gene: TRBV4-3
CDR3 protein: CASSQGSGRRYEQYF

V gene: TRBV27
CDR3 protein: CASRPYNSPLHF

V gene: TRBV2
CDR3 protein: CASSGGDRLMNTEAFF

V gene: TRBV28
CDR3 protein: CASSSPQTGGVYGYTF

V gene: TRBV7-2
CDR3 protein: CASSLIGVRNTGELFFF

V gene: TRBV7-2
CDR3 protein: CASSLARTSGQETQYF

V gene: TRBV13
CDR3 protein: CASSSVTGIGPNEQYF